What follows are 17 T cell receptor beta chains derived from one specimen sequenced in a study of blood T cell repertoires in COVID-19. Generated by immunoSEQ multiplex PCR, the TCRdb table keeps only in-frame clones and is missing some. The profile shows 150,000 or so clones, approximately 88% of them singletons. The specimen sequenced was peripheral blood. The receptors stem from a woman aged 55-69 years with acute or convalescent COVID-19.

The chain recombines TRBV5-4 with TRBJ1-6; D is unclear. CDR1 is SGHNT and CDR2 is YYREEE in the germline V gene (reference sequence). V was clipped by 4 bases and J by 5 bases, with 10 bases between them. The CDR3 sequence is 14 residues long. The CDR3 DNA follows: TGTGCCAGCAGCCATAGACAAGATAATTCACCCCTCCACTTT. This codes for CASSHRQDNSPLHF. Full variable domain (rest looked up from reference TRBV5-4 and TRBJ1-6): ETGVTQSPTHLIKTRGQQVTLRCSSQSGHNTVSWYQQALGQGPQFIFQYYREEENGRGNFPPRFSGLQFPNYSSELNVNALELDDSALYLCASSHRQDNSPLHFGNGTRLTVT.

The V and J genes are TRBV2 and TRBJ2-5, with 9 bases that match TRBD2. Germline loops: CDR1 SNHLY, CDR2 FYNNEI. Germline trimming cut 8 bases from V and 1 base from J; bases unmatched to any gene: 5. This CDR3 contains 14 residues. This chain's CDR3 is CASGYSGSQETQYF. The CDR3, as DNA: TGTGCCAGCGGATATAGCGGGAGCCAAGAGACCCAGTACTTC. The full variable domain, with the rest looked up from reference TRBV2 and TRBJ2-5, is EPEVTQTPSHQVTQMGQEVILRCVPISNHLYFYWYRQILGQKVEFLVSFYNNEISEKSEIFDDQFSVERPDGSNFTLKIRSTKLEDSAMYFCASGYSGSQETQYFGPGTRLLVL.

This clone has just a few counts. Here the CDR3 reads CASSPFYNEQFF. The CDR3, as DNA: TGTGCCAGCAGCCCTTTCTACAATGAGCAGTTCTTC. The genes are TRBV14 and TRBJ2-1; D unresolved. CDR1 and CDR2 from the germline V gene are SGHDN and FVKESK. Trimming took 4 bases from V and 3 from J, leaving 4 bases between them. The CDR3 is made up of 12 amino acids. Using reference TRBV14 and TRBJ2-1 for the parts outside the CDR3, the full variable domain is EAGVTQFPSHSVIEKGQTVTLRCDPISGHDNLYWYRRVMGKEIKFLLHFVKESKQDESGMPNNRFLAERTGGTYSTLKVQPAELEDSGVYFCASSPFYNEQFFGPGTRLTVL.

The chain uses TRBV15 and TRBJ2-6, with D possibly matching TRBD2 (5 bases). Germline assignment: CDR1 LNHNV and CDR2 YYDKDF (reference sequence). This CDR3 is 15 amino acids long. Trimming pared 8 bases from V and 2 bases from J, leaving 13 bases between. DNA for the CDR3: TGTGCCACCGGACTTATCAAAGCTGGGGCCAACGTCCTGACTTTC. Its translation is CATGLIKAGANVLTF.

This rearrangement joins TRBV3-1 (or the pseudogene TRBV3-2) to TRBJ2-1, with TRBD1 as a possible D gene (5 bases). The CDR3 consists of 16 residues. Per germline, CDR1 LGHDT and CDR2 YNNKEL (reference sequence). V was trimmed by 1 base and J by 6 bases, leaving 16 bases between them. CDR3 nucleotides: TGTGCCAGCAGCCAAGCGTCGAACAGGTTTATCAATGAGCAGTTCTTC. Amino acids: CASSQASNRFINEQFF.

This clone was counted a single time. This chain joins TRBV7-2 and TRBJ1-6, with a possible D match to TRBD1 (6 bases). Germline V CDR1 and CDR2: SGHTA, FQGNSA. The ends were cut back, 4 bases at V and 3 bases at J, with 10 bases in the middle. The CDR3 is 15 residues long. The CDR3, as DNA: TGTGCCAGCAGCTCACAGGGTATCTATAATTCACCCCTCCACTTT. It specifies CASSSQGIYNSPLHF.

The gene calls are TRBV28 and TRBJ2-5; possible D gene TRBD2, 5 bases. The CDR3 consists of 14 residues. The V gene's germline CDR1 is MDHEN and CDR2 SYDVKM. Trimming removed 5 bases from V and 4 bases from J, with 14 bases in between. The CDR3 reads CASSLGGTGETQYF. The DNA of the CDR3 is TGTGCCAGCAGTCTCGGAGGTACGGGAGAGACCCAGTACTTC.

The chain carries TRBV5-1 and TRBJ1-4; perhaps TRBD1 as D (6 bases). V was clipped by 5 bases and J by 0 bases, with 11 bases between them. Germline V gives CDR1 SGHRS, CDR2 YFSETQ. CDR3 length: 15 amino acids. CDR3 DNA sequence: TGCGCCAGCAGTCGAACAGGGACAACTAATGAAAAACTGTTTTTT. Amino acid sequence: CASSRTGTTNEKLFF.

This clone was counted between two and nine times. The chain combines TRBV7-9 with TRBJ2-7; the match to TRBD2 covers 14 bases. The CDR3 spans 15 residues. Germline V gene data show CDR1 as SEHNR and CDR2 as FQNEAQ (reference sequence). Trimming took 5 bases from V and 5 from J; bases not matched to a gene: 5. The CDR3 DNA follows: TGTGCCAGCAGCCCCGGGACTAGCGGGGGTGACGAGCAGTACTTC. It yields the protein CASSPGTSGGDEQYF.

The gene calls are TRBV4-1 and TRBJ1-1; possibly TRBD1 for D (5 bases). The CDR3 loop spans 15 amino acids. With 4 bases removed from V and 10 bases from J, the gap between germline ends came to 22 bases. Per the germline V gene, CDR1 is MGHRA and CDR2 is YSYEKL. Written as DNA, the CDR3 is TGCGCCAGCAGCCCCACCGGGGGAAAGGGGAGGGGAGCTTTCTTT. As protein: CASSPTGGKGRGAFF.

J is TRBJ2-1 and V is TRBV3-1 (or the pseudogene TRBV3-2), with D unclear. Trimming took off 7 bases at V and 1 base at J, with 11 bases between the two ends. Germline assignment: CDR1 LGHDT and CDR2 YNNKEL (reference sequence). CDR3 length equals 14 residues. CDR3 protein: CASTTSGSYNEQFF. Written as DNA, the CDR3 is TGTGCCAGCACCACTTCCGGGTCCTACAATGAGCAGTTCTTC.

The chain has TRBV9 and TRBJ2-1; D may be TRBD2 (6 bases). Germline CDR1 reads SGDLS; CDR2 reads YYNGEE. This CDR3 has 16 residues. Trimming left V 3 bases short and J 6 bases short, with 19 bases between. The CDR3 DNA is TGTGCCAGCAGCGCCCCCCCGGGAAGGGAGGTCAATGAGCAGTTCTTC. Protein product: CASSAPPGREVNEQFF.

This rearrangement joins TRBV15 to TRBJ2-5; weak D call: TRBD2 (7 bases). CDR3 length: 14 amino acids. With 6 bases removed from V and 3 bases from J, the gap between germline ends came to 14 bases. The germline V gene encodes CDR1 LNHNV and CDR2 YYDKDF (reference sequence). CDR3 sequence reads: CATRGGGGKETQYF. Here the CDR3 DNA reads TGTGCCACCAGGGGGGGAGGGGGGAAAGAGACCCAGTACTTC.

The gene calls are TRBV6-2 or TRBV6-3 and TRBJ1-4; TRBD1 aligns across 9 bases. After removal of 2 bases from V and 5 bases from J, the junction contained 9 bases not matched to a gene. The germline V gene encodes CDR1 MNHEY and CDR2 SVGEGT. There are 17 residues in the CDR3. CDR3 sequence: CASSYTGTGRPNEKLFF. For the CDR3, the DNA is TGTGCCAGCAGTTACACCGGGACAGGGCGTCCAAATGAAAAACTGTTTTTT.

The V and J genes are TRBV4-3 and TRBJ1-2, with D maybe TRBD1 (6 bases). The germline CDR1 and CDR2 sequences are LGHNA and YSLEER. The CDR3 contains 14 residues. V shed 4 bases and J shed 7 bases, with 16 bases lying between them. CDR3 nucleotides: TGCGCCAGCAGCCCAGCGGGGGGGCCTCTTGGCTACACCTTC. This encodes CASSPAGGPLGYTF.

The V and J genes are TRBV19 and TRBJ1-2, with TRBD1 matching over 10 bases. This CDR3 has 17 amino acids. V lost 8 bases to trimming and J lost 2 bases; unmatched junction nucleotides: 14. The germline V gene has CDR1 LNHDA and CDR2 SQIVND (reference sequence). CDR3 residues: CASSLTDRGRRNYGYTF. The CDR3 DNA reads TGTGCCAGTTCATTAACCGACAGGGGGCGAAGAAACTATGGCTACACCTTC. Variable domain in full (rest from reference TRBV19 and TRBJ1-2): DGGITQSPKYLFRKEGQNVTLSCEQNLNHDAMYWYRQDPGQGLRLIYYSQIVNDFQKGDIAEGYSVSREKKESFPLTVTSAQKNPTAFYLCASSLTDRGRRNYGYTFGSGTRLTVV.

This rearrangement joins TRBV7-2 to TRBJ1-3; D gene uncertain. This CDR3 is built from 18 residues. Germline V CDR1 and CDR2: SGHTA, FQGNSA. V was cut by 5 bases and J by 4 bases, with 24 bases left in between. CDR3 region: CASSTHSGGTGSGNTIYF. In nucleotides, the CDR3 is TGTGCCAGCAGCACTCACTCCGGCGGAACGGGTTCAGGAAACACCATATATTTT.